The 12 T cell receptor beta chains below come from one sample, sequenced in a study of vaccination and CD4 T cells after COVID-19. The antigens for these receptors are not known. Treatment indicated: roughly 10-day PBMC culture with coronavirus spike peptide pools or control peptides (ViraFEST assay). Sequencing of DNA taken from cultured CD4+ T cells relied on the Oncomine TCR Beta short-read assay. One entry per CDR3 protein results from TCRdb running MiXCR on the PCR reads. The top ten clones hold around an eighth of a sample with more than 9,000 distinct CDR3 sequences, 20% to 25% of them seen once. Here the sequenced sample was CD4+ T cells from blood, cultured in vitro, taken before SARS-CoV-2 vaccination. The receptors originated from a human donor who received a COVID-19 vaccine.

This rearrangement joins TRBV29-1 to TRBJ1-1; TRBD1 is a possible D gene (5 bases). Germline lookup yields CDR1 SQVTM and CDR2 ANQGSEA. Trimming took 5 bases from V and 1 from J, leaving 8 bases between them. There are 12 residues in the CDR3. The chain's CDR3 is CSVTDRNTEAFF. The DNA for the CDR3 is TGCAGCGTTACTGACAGGAACACTGAAGCTTTCTTT.

The chain links TRBV5-1 to TRBJ2-3, with 10 bases that match TRBD2. This CDR3 region has 19 residues. The V and J ends lost 0 bases and 3 bases, in that order; junction bases with no gene match: 13. From germline, CDR1 is SGHRS and CDR2 YFSETQ. CDR3 residues: CASSLAPLGSGGRTDTQYF. As DNA, the CDR3 is TGCGCCAGCAGCTTGGCCCCTCTGGGTAGCGGGGGGCGTACAGATACGCAGTATTTT.

The genes are TRBV7-9 and TRBJ2-6; unclear D gene. V was trimmed by 0 bases and J by 0 bases, leaving 3 bases between them. Germline CDR1 SEHNR, CDR2 FQNEAQ (reference sequence). There are 15 residues in the CDR3. This CDR3 is CASSLASSGANVLTF. CDR3 sequence (DNA): TGTGCCAGCAGCTTAGCTTCCTCTGGGGCCAACGTCCTGACTTTC. Based on the CDR3 plus reference TRBV7-9 and TRBJ2-6, the full variable domain is DTGVSQNPRHKITKRGQNVTFRCDPISEHNRLYWYRQTLGQGPEFLTYFQNEAQLEKSRLLSDRFSAERPKGSFSTLEIQRTEQGDSAMYLCASSLASSGANVLTFGAGSRLTVL.

In this sample, this clonotype is medium-sized. The chain joins TRBV27 to TRBJ1-3, with D hard to call. In germline, CDR1 is MNHEY, CDR2 SMNVEV (reference sequence). This CDR3 region has 15 residues. Trimming shortened V by 4 bases and J by 0 bases, and 10 bases separated the two germline ends. The CDR3 sequence: CASSSWTASGNTIYF. CDR3 nucleotide sequence: TGTGCCAGCAGTTCCTGGACTGCCTCTGGAAACACCATATATTTT.

This rearrangement joins TRBV21-1 to TRBJ2-5; TRBD1, the D gene given by the table, was not confirmed from the DNA. TRBV21-1 is a pseudogene segment. The CDR3 extends over 15 amino acids. The CDR3 bases are TGTGCCAGCAGCAAAGTAGACAGCCCCCAAGAGACCCAGTACTTC. This gives the protein CASSKVDSPQETQYF.

V usage is TRBV19 and J usage is TRBJ2-2; 9 nucleotides align to TRBD2. The length of the CDR3 is 16 residues. With 11 bases clipped from V and 6 bases from J, the junction kept 16 bases outside the gene matches. Germline V gives CDR1 LNHDA, CDR2 SQIVND (reference sequence). The CDR3 coding sequence is TGTGCCTCGATTTGGGGCGGGGGGGCGATGGCCGGGGAGCTGTTTTTT. It yields the protein CASIWGGGAMAGELFF.

This clonotype was detected only a few times. CDR3 nucleotides: TGCAGTGCTAGACCAACGGGGGGGAGTAGAGGAAACATTCAGTACTTC. This translates into CSARPTGGSRGNIQYF. The gene calls are TRBV20-1 and TRBJ2-4; 8 bases match TRBD2. CDR3 size: 16 residues. The V gene end was trimmed by 2 bases and the J gene end by 6 bases; junction bases not matched to a gene: 12. The germline V gene has CDR1 DFQATT and CDR2 SNEGSKA (reference sequence).

By frequency in the sample, this clonotype is medium-sized (0.01 to 0.1%). The chain carries TRBV20-1 and TRBJ2-3; TRBD1 is a possible D gene (6 bases). The CDR3 length is 15 residues. V shed 0 bases and J shed 1 base, with 11 bases lying between them. Germline lookup yields CDR1 DFQATT and CDR2 SNEGSKA (reference sequence). In DNA, the CDR3 is TGCAGTGCTAGAGATTTCAGGGGAGGCACAGATACGCAGTATTTT. This gives the protein CSARDFRGGTDTQYF.

The gene calls are TRBV5-4 and TRBJ1-1, with D perhaps TRBD1 (5 bases). CDR1 and CDR2 from the germline V gene are SGHNT and YYREEE (reference sequence). V dropped 3 bases and J dropped 7 bases, with 10 bases sitting between them. The CDR3 covers 12 residues. This CDR3 is CASSSGTVEAFF. The CDR3 DNA reads as TGTGCCAGCAGCTCCGGGACGGTTGAAGCTTTCTTT.

The J gene is TRBJ1-2, the V gene TRBV29-1; the D is unclear. The V gene lost 6 bases and the J gene lost 0 bases, with 11 bases spanning the gap. The CDR3 has 13 residues. The V gene's germline CDR1 is SQVTM and CDR2 ANQGSEA. The CDR3 region is CSVEGSSNYGYTF. In nucleotides, the CDR3 is TGCAGCGTCGAGGGATCCTCTAACTATGGCTACACCTTC. The whole variable domain, remainder taken from reference TRBV29-1 and TRBJ1-2, is SAVISQKPSRDICQRGTSLTIQCQVDSQVTMMFWYRQQPGQSLTLIATANQGSEATYESGFVIDKFPISRPNLTFSTLTVSNMSPEDSSIYLCSVEGSSNYGYTFGSGTRLTVV.

V usage is TRBV9 and J usage is TRBJ2-2; 10 bases match TRBD1. The CDR3 totals 16 residues. V gave up 3 bases and J gave up 5 bases; unmatched junction bases: 7. Germline values: CDR1 SGDLS, CDR2 YYNGEE. CDR3 nucleotide sequence: TGTGCCAGCAGCGCCTTGACAGGGGGCAGGACCGGGGAGCTGTTTTTT. Protein product: CASSALTGGRTGELFF.

This clonotype was seen a few times. The genes are TRBV27 and TRBJ1-2, with D tentatively TRBD1 (5 bases). Germline CDR1 reads MNHEY; CDR2 reads SMNVEV (reference sequence). The CDR3 runs 11 residues. V gave up 7 bases and J gave up 5 bases, with 8 bases separating them. CDR3 sequence reads: CASTDKYGYTF. The CDR3 nucleotides read TGTGCCAGCACGGACAAATATGGCTACACCTTC.